Reported below is one T cell receptor (beta chain). The entry originates in a study of CD8+ T cells in alopecia areata. CD25+CD127- cells were sorted from CD4+ cells in five patients. It was from PBMCs that CD4+ and CD8+ T cells were sorted. The CDR3 length is 15 residues. Germline V gene lookup returns CDR1 SGHRS and CDR2 YFSETQ. Trimming left V 0 bases short and J 4 bases short, with 13 bases between. Extracted from the samples, RNA was reverse transcribed into cDNA to serve as the sequencing template. Sequenced by immunoSEQ multiplex PCR; TCRdb stores in-frame clones only, minus some. The sample has over 14,000 clones, 45% to 65% seen once.

This clonotype originated in a human donor with alopecia areata. The chain has TRBV5-1 and TRBJ1-1; no reliable D call. Sequenced sample: CD4+ Tregs sorted from blood. CDR3 nucleotides: TGCGCCAGCAGCTTGGTGCCAGAGCGAGTCACTGAAGCTTTCTTT. Protein: CASSLVPERVTEAFF.